This TCR beta chain was found in a study of blood T cells in healthy people across ages. Study overall: Template switching caught about one barcoded beta molecule for each two T cells.

The CDR3 has 13 residues. Germline CDR1 is LNHNV and CDR2 is YYDKDF (reference sequence). With 9 bases removed from V and 6 bases from J, the gap between germline ends came to 17 bases. Study-level results: TCR beta diversity, measured per million T cells, fell in a roughly linear way with age. A greater number of naive CD4+ cells and higher diversity distinguished long-lived donors from aged donors.

The use of a sample-barcoded 5' primer and a J-beta primer mix characterized a second PCR of roughly 6 to 11 cycles. Each of the cDNA molecules was tagged by a template-switch adaptor with 12 random nucleotides. TCRdb re-derived calls from the 5' RACE reads in MiXCR, one entry per CDR3 protein. The repertoire has some 940,000 distinct CDR3 sequences, about 29% of them found once; the top ten carry 10% to 13%. This clonotype was counted a few times. Antigen: not known. This same sample was also part of a study on T cells of mothers and their children.

Sequences were obtained from blood. This clonotype was sampled from a woman in her thirties or forties in good health. This chain joins TRBV15 and TRBJ1-2; D uncertain. CDR3 sequence (DNA): TGTGCCACTTCGGACGGGGTAGGAGATGGCTACACCTTC. This sequence encodes CATSDGVGDGYTF.